This TCR beta chain was identified during a study of radiotherapy plus CTLA-4 blockade in lung cancer. Study at large: The study recorded objective responses in about 20% of patients and disease control in 25% to 35%.

The CDR3 is 18 residues long. J lost 0 bases, V lost 5 bases, and 12 bases had no gene match. CDR1 PRHDT and CDR2 FYEKMQ come from the germline V gene (reference sequence). This table comes from immunoSEQ multiplex PCR, and its TCRdb copy is limited to in-frame clones, with some not included. The sample records 34,000 or so clones, over 70% being singletons. The material sequenced was peripheral blood, taken from a patient treated with radiotherapy plus ipilimumab. The chain carries TRBV13 and TRBJ1-3; TRBD1 matches 8 bases. This sequence was found in a human donor with non-small cell lung cancer that progressed on radiotherapy plus ipilimumab. The chain's CDR3 is CASSPGQGRAPSGNTIYF. Here the CDR3 DNA reads TGTGCCAGCAGCCCAGGACAGGGAAGAGCTCCCTCTGGAAACACCATATATTTT.